This note documents a single TCR beta chain sequence. Its specificity is unknown. Profiled with immunoSEQ multiplex PCR; TCRdb holds only in-frame clones, not every one. The profile shows tens of thousands of clones, roughly 80% of them singletons. These data come from a study of OX40 agonist ivuxolimab in advanced cancers. About the research overall: Treatment of patients was with ivuxolimab, an agonistic anti-OX40 (CD134) antibody. Patients enrolled in dose escalation were diagnosed with hepatocellular carcinoma, melanoma, renal cell or head and neck cancer. Study outcomes and limitations: Partial responders receiving 0.1-3.0 mg/kg showed among the lowest clonal expansion.

Patients with a history of autoimmune disease or on systemic immunosuppression were excluded. The sample consisted of CD4+ or CD8+ T cells sorted from blood, taken in a trial of the OX40 agonist ivuxolimab. The clonotype was recovered from an adult with an advanced solid tumor such as melanoma, head and neck, liver or kidney cancer.

The chain's CDR3 is CASKGIGTDTQYF. In DNA, the CDR3 is TGTGCCAGCAAGGGCATAGGCACAGATACGCAGTATTTT. This chain links TRBV7-9 with TRBJ2-3; D is ambiguous. Trimming took 7 bases from V and 1 from J, leaving 9 bases between them. The germline V gene has CDR1 SEHNR and CDR2 FQNEAQ (reference sequence). The CDR3 spans 13 residues.